A selection of T cell receptor beta chains follows, all from one sample in a study of cytomegalovirus exposure and HLA in healthy donors. The data were produced by immunoSEQ multiplex PCR, yet TCRdb's version contains in-frame clones alone and is incomplete. The sample holds under 40,000 clones, roughly nine tenths seen once. Sequenced input: PBMCs. The receptors stem from a woman aged 18-35 years in good health and CMV-seronegative. Each CDR3 is given with its conserved first and last residue. D genes are given only for firm matches. Clone size is shown for a subset of rows, as once, few, many or a class of expanded clone.

D	size	V	J	CDR3	DNA
.	.	TRBV28	TRBJ1-2	CASSLTGVGHGYTF	TGTGCCAGCAGTCTCACCGGGGTGGGCCATGGCTACACCTTC
TRBD1	.	TRBV19	TRBJ2-7	CASSKPGQAAYEQYF	TGTGCCAGTAGTAAGCCGGGACAGGCGGCCTACGAGCAGTACTTC
TRBD2	.	TRBV29-1	TRBJ2-7	CSVMGLAGVNEQYF	TGCAGCGTTATGGGGCTAGCGGGAGTCAACGAGCAGTACTTC
TRBD1	.	TRBV18	TRBJ2-7	CASSPGRDRSYEQYF	TGTGCCAGCTCACCTGGCCGGGACAGGTCGTACGAGCAGTACTTC
TRBD1	.	TRBV9	TRBJ1-5	CASSRDRAGNQPQHF	TGTGCCAGCAGCCGGGACAGGGCTGGCAATCAGCCCCAGCATTTT
TRBD2	few	TRBV4-3	TRBJ2-1	CASSQDRLAGISSYNEQFF	TGCGCCAGCAGCCAAGATCGGCTAGCGGGGATTAGCTCCTACAATGAGCAGTTCTTC
TRBD1	.	TRBV6-4	TRBJ1-5	CASSETGEGDQPQHF	TGTGCCAGCAGCGAGACAGGGGAGGGCGATCAGCCCCAGCATTTT
.	.	TRBV2	TRBJ2-3	CASSEFFRLTDTQYF	TGTGCCAGCAGTGAATTTTTCAGACTCACAGATACGCAGTATTTT
.	.	TRBV6-1	TRBJ1-1	CASSEGGENTEAFF	TGTGCCAGCAGTGAGGGGGGAGAGAACACTGAAGCTTTCTTT
.	.	TRBV5-1	TRBJ2-7	CASSLSGQEQYF	TGCGCCAGCAGCTTGTCAGGGCAAGAGCAGTACTTC
.	.	TRBV5-1	TRBJ2-5	CASSLYGRVNKETQYF	TGCGCCAGCAGCTTGTACGGGCGGGTGAATAAAGAGACCCAGTACTTC
.	.	TRBV4-2	TRBJ1-5	CASSPGGTRGNQPQHF	TGTGCCAGCAGCCCGGGGGGGACAAGGGGCAATCAGCCCCAGCATTTT
.	.	TRBV21-1	TRBJ1-5	CASSKGGGSNQPQHF	TGTGCCAGCAGCAAAGGAGGGGGTAGCAATCAGCCCCAGCATTTT
TRBD1	.	TRBV6-5	TRBJ1-4	CASSYSQGEEKLFF	TGTGCCAGCAGTTACTCACAGGGGGAGGAAAAACTGTTTTTT
.	.	TRBV6-6	TRBJ2-7	CASTSAGSYEQYF	TGTGCCAGCACCTCGGCGGGATCCTACGAGCAGTACTTC
TRBD1	.	TRBV28	TRBJ1-1	CASSFVTGGVGGTEAFF	TGTGCCAGCAGTTTTGTGACAGGGGGCGTAGGAGGAACTGAAGCTTTCTTT
.	.	TRBV10-1	TRBJ1-6	CASSGRESPLHF	TGCGCCAGCAGCGGCAGGGAATCACCCCTCCACTTT
TRBD2	.	TRBV14	TRBJ2-3	CASSPGGSGRLPPTDTQYF	TGTGCCAGCAGCCCCGGTGGTAGCGGGAGACTTCCCCCCACAGATACGCAGTATTTT
TRBD1	.	TRBV30	TRBJ1-2	CAWSVLRGRGKANYGYTF	TGTGCCTGGAGTGTACTTAGGGGCAGGGGGAAAGCTAACTATGGCTACACCTTC
.	.	TRBV7-2	TRBJ1-1	CASSLVPNGGTEAFF	TGTGCCAGCAGCTTAGTTCCTAACGGCGGGACTGAAGCTTTCTTT
TRBD2	.	TRBV5-1	TRBJ2-3	CASSGTSGLSTDTQYF	TGCGCCAGCAGCGGGACTAGCGGACTTAGCACAGATACGCAGTATTTT
TRBD1	few	TRBV27	TRBJ2-1	CASSLVPGQGADEQFF	TGTGCCAGCAGTCTCGTACCGGGACAGGGGGCTGATGAGCAGTTCTTC
TRBD2	.	TRBV5-6	TRBJ2-5	CASSPGGREGPYQETQYF	TGTGCCAGCAGTCCTGGGGGGCGGGAGGGCCCCTACCAAGAGACCCAGTACTTC
.	.	TRBV5-1	TRBJ1-1	CASTYTLNTEAFF	TGCGCCAGCACATACACCCTGAACACTGAAGCTTTCTTT
TRBD1	.	TRBV19	TRBJ1-1	CASSTPGTGNTEAFF	TGTGCCAGTAGTACCCCCGGGACAGGGAACACTGAAGCTTTCTTT
TRBD1	.	TRBV27	TRBJ2-7	CASSLTFRGRTGLEQYF	TGTGCCAGCAGTTTAACTTTCAGGGGGCGTACAGGTTTGGAGCAGTACTTC
.	.	TRBV27	TRBJ2-1	CASRRAYNEQFF	TGTGCCAGCAGGAGGGCCTACAATGAGCAGTTCTTC
TRBD2	.	TRBV5-4	TRBJ2-7	CASSFLAGEGDEQYF	TGTGCCAGCAGCTTCCTAGCGGGAGAAGGTGACGAGCAGTACTTC
.	few	TRBV2	TRBJ2-2	CASSEAWAGSTGELFF	TGTGCCAGCAGTGAAGCGTGGGCCGGATCTACCGGGGAGCTGTTTTTT
TRBD2	.	TRBV6-5	TRBJ2-7	CASSLGAGVNYEQYF	TGTGCCAGCAGTCTCGGAGCGGGAGTAAACTACGAGCAGTACTTC
TRBD2	.	TRBV27	TRBJ2-1	CASSLGTSGYNEQFF	TGTGCCAGCAGTCTGGGGACTAGCGGGTACAATGAGCAGTTCTTC
TRBD1	.	TRBV28	TRBJ1-1	CAITTGFLAFF	TGTGCCATCACGACAGGGTTTTTAGCTTTCTTT
.	.	TRBV18	TRBJ2-2	CASSPPIMGPGELFF	TGTGCCAGCTCACCACCCATTATGGGGCCCGGGGAGCTGTTTTTT
.	.	TRBV7-6	TRBJ2-1	CASSDVGVRQFF	TGTGCCAGCAGTGATGTCGGGGTTAGGCAGTTCTTC
.	.	TRBV5-1	TRBJ2-7	CASSSATRPVYEQYF	TGCGCCAGCAGCTCAGCCACTAGACCAGTGTATGAGCAGTACTTC
TRBD2	.	TRBV28	TRBJ2-1	CASRGLADNEQFF	TGTGCCAGCAGAGGACTAGCGGACAATGAGCAGTTCTTC
TRBD1	.	TRBV7-9	TRBJ2-7	CASSGDRAYEQYF	TGTGCCAGCAGCGGGGACAGAGCCTACGAGCAGTACTTC
TRBD2	.	TRBV5-1	TRBJ2-2	CASRVNSGTDTGELFF	TGCGCCAGCAGAGTTAATAGCGGGACGGACACCGGGGAGCTGTTTTTT
TRBD2	.	TRBV6-5	TRBJ2-1	CASSKTSGVYNEQFF	TGTGCCAGCAGCAAGACTAGCGGGGTATACAATGAGCAGTTCTTC
TRBD2	.	TRBV10-3	TRBJ2-3	CAISDSGLARTDTQYF	TGTGCCATCAGTGACAGTGGACTAGCTCGCACAGATACGCAGTATTTT
TRBD2	.	TRBV7-2	TRBJ2-1	CASSLSGRAWDEQFF	TGTGCCAGCAGCTTAAGCGGGAGGGCCTGGGATGAGCAGTTCTTC
TRBD2	few	TRBV6-1	TRBJ2-1	CASGISGRSYNEQFF	TGTGCCAGTGGGATTAGCGGGAGGTCCTACAATGAGCAGTTCTTC
TRBD2	.	TRBV27	TRBJ2-5	CASSLSGTSGSETQYF	TGTGCCAGCAGTTTATCGGGGACTAGCGGGAGTGAGACCCAGTACTTC
.	few	TRBV25-1	TRBJ1-4	CASSTPTHSGYNEKLFF	TGTGCCAGCAGCACACCCACGCACTCGGGGTATAATGAAAAACTGTTTTTT
TRBD1	.	TRBV9	TRBJ2-7	CASSVGAGGIYEQYF	TGTGCCAGCAGCGTAGGGGCAGGGGGCATCTACGAGCAGTACTTC
TRBD1	.	TRBV4-1	TRBJ1-4	CASSKWGQLNEKLFF	TGCGCCAGCAGCAAGTGGGGACAGCTTAATGAAAAACTGTTTTTT
.	.	TRBV4-3	TRBJ1-2	CASTKGGERGYTF	TGCGCCAGCACAAAGGGGGGGGAACGGGGCTACACCTTC
TRBD2	.	TRBV4-1	TRBJ2-7	CASSQDLPSGSSYEQYF	TGCGCCAGCAGCCAAGATCTCCCTAGCGGGAGCTCCTACGAGCAGTACTTC
.	.	TRBV7-9	TRBJ2-7	CASSEPPGGREQYF	TGTGCCAGCAGCGAACCGCCCGGGGGGCGTGAGCAGTACTTC
.	.	TRBV28	TRBJ2-5	CASAHSETQYF	TGTGCCAGCGCCCACTCGGAGACCCAGTACTTC